This T cell receptor beta chain was recovered during a study of T cells after yellow fever vaccination. Overall study context: Libraries from low-cell-number fractions were prepared with the SMART-Seq v4 Ultra Low Input RNA kit. General study findings and limits: Reappearance after the booster was seen for most primary-vaccination clones, at 95% to 97% CD4 and about 90% CD8. On re-exposure, the response was weaker but peaked faster, at day 5 versus 15.

Turning to this clonotype: Its antigen remains unidentified.

The germline V gene has CDR1 SGHTA and CDR2 FQGNSA. This CDR3 region has 13 residues. Trimming removed 3 bases from V and 8 bases from J, with 12 bases in between. Template switching with 5'RACE generated the TCR cDNA and added a universal primer site and UMIs. TCRdb itself ran the 5' RACE reads through MiXCR, one entry per CDR3 protein. The sample has some 320,000 distinct CDR3 sequences, roughly 10% seen once. V gene TRBV7-2 combines with J gene TRBJ2-3; the D gene is possibly TRBD2 (5 bases). The material sequenced was CD4+ T cells sorted from PBMCs, taken 45 days after the yellow fever booster vaccination. The sequence came from a man between 18 and 35 years old who received the YFV17D yellow fever vaccine. CDR3 sequence reads: CASSFVPAGTQYF. CDR3 bases: TGTGCCAGCAGCTTTGTTCCTGCGGGTACGCAGTATTTT.